This T cell receptor (beta chain) came from a study of response to subunit inactivated influenza vaccine. TCRdb ran MiXCR on the RT-PCR reads and lists one entry per CDR3 protein. The sample gives some 150,000 distinct CDR3 sequences, about an eighth of which show up once; around 28% is in the top ten. CDR1 and CDR2 (germline): MGHRA, YSYEKL. V shed 3 bases and J 5 bases; nucleotides not matched to a gene: 6. The CDR3 is 16 amino acids. Notes on this clonotype: The antigen is unknown.

General observations from the study: It was suggested by the authors that few new T cells are recruited by each seasonal influenza vaccination.

These data were also filed under a second study, of T cells expressing NK-cell markers. This second report adds: The cDNA for TCR beta came from 5'RACE template switching with UMIs. The sequencing cohort of eight donors included seven HCMV-seropositive individuals and one seronegative individual.

The TCR comes from a man in his forties or fifties who received an inactivated influenza vaccine. The sample was CD8+ T cells sorted from PBMCs, taken 11 to 12 days after vaccination. This sequence joins TRBV4-1 and TRBJ2-3; the match to TRBD2 covers 12 bases. The CDR3 region is CASSHPSGGALDTQYF. The CDR3 DNA reads as TGCGCCAGCAGCCACCCTAGCGGGGGGGCCTTAGATACGCAGTATTTT.